The 8 T cell receptor beta chains presented below share a single source sample, sequenced in a study of immune characterization of retroperitoneal liposarcoma. TCRdb reprocessed the PCR reads via MiXCR and lists one record per CDR3 protein. The sample yields some 9,300 distinct CDR3 sequences, roughly 26% seen once. The specimen sequenced was blood. These receptors were collected from a male donor with retroperitoneal liposarcoma.

This clonotype was counted many times. V usage is TRBV6-5 and J usage is TRBJ2-2; the D is unclear. This CDR3 region has 12 residues. Germline CDR1 is MNHEY and CDR2 is SVGAGI. V lost 6 bases, J lost 3 bases, and 5 bases lay in between. The chain's CDR3 is CASSSYTGELFF. The CDR3 DNA follows: TGTGCCAGCAGCTCCTACACCGGGGAGCTGTTTTTT.

The CDR3 reads CASSYSGSGELFF. For the CDR3, the DNA is TGTGCCAGCAGTTACTCCGGCTCCGGGGAGCTGTTTTTT. This rearrangement joins TRBV6-5 to TRBJ2-2, with D hard to call. V was pared by 0 bases and J by 6 bases, with 5 bases between. Looked up from germline, CDR1 is MNHEY and CDR2 is SVGAGI. This CDR3 spans 13 amino acids.

V is TRBV23-1 and J is TRBJ2-5, with TRBD1 matching over 8 bases. Gene TRBJ2-1 matches the end of the DNA better, so the J call may be wrong. TRBV23-1 is assigned to the ORF class and has an uncertain function. The CDR3 is made up of 16 amino acids. CDR3 protein: CASSQTAGRGQYEQFF. The CDR3 region has the DNA TGCGCCAGCAGTCAAACCGCCGGCAGGGGGCAGTACGAGCAGTTCTTC.

This clonotype was seen more than once but under ten times. The rearrangement links TRBV12-3 or TRBV12-4 to TRBJ1-4; tentative D call: TRBD1 (5 bases). Trimming left V 1 base short and J 8 bases short, with 11 bases between. This CDR3 spans 14 amino acids. The CDR3, as DNA: TGTGCCAGCAGTTTAGTTAGGGGAGTAGAAAAACTGTTTTTT. It is translated as CASSLVRGVEKLFF.

Concerning this clonotype: A much larger clone sits a single nucleotide away, making a read error possible. The chain carries TRBV11-3 and TRBJ2-1; 13 bases align to TRBD2. CDR3 length: 16 residues. Germline loops: CDR1 SGHNT, CDR2 YENEEA. Written as DNA, the CDR3 is TGTTCCAGCAGCTTAACTAGCGGGGGGGCCAGGGATGAGCAGTTCTTC. Protein product: CSSSLTSGGARDEQFF.

This clonotype was observed many times. The chain couples TRBV6-6 to TRBJ1-1, with 7 bases matching TRBD1. This CDR3 spans 16 amino acids. Germline V lookup: CDR1 MNHNY, CDR2 SVGAGI (reference sequence). With 2 bases clipped from V and 1 base from J, the junction kept 7 bases outside the gene matches. Here the CDR3 DNA reads TGTGCCAGCAGTTACGACCGGAGACAGGGGAACACTGAAGCTTTCTTT. Protein: CASSYDRRQGNTEAFF.

The CDR3 bases are TGTGCCAGCAGCCCCCAGGGAAATGTTATAGATGAGCAGTTCTTC. This gives the protein CASSPQGNVIDEQFF. The chain carries TRBV9 and TRBJ2-1; a weak D match, TRBD1 (5 bases). Looked up from germline, CDR1 is SGDLS and CDR2 is YYNGEE. This CDR3 is built from 15 residues. The V end lost 4 bases, the J end lost 8 bases, and 19 bases lay between the germline ends.

The chain has TRBV6-6 and TRBJ1-1; TRBD1 might be the D (5 bases). V lost 2 bases to trimming and J lost 6 bases, with 16 bases between them. Germline V lookup: CDR1 MNHNY, CDR2 SVGAGI (reference sequence). The CDR3 consists of 15 residues. CDR3 loop: CASSYNPPGLAEAFF. The CDR3 DNA reads as TGTGCCAGCAGTTACAATCCCCCAGGGTTGGCTGAAGCTTTCTTT.